This entry describes one T cell receptor beta chain. These data come from a study of cytomegalovirus exposure and HLA in healthy donors. The method was immunoSEQ multiplex PCR; TCRdb's version includes in-frame clones alone and lacks a portion of them. The table records 90,000 to 100,000 clones, roughly 87% of them present only once. Per germline, CDR1 MNHEY and CDR2 SMNVEV (reference sequence). The CDR3 consists of 12 residues. The V gene lost 4 bases and the J gene lost 4 bases, with 7 bases spanning the gap. Sample: PBMCs. The chain is built from TRBV27 and TRBJ1-1; D is uncertain. This sequence was found in a young man in good health and CMV-seropositive. CDR3 DNA: TGTGCCAGCAGTTCGCACGGCACTGAAGCTTTCTTT. Its protein is CASSSHGTEAFF.